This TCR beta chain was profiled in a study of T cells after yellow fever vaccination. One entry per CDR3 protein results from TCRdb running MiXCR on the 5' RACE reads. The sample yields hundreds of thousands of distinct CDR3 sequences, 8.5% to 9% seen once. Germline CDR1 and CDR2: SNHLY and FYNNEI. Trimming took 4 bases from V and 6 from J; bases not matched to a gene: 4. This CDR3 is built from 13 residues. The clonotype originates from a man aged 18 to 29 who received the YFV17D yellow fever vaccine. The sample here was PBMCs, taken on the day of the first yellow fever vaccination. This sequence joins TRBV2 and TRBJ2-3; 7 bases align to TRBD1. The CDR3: CASSVPQGDTQYF. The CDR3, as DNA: TGTGCCAGCAGTGTTCCACAGGGGGATACGCAGTATTTT. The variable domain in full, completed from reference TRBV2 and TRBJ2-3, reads EPEVTQTPSHQVTQMGQEVILRCVPISNHLYFYWYRQILGQKVEFLVSFYNNEISEKSEIFDDQFSVERPDGSNFTLKIRSTKLEDSAMYFCASSVPQGDTQYFGPGTRLTVL.